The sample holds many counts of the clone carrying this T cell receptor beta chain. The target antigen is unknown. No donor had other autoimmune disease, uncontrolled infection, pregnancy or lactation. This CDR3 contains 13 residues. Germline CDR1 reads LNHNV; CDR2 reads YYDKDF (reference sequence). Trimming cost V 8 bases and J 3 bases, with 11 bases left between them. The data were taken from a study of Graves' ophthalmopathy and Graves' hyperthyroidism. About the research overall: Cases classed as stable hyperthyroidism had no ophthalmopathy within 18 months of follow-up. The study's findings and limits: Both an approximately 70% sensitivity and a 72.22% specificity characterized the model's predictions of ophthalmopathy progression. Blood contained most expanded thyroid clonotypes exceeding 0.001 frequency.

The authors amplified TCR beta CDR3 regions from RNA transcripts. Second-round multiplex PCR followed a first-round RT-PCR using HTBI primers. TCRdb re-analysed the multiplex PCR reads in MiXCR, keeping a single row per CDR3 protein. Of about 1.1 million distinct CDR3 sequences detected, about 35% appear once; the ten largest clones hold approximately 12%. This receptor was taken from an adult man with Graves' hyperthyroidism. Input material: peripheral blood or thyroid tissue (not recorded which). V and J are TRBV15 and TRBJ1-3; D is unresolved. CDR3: CATQFDNGNTIYF. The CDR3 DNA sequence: TGTGCCACCCAGTTCGACAATGGAAACACCATATATTTT.